Shown below are 30 T cell receptor beta chains from a single sample sequenced in a study of cytomegalovirus exposure and HLA in healthy donors. Primers included in the PCR were 60 Vbeta and 13 Jbeta primers. The method was immunoSEQ multiplex PCR; TCRdb's version includes in-frame clones alone and lacks a portion of them. The sample contains more than 150,000 clones, more than 60% of which appear only once. Sample: PBMCs. These receptors came from a young man in good health and CMV-seronegative.

The V call is TRBV29-1, the J call TRBJ1-1; 9 bases align to TRBD1. Germline lookup yields CDR1 SQVTM and CDR2 ANQGSEA. This CDR3 is 13 amino acids long. V dropped 4 bases and J dropped 6; count of bases not matched to a gene: 6. CDR3 sequence reads: CSVGQGEGAEAFF. Written as DNA, the CDR3 is TGCAGCGTTGGACAGGGGGAAGGCGCTGAAGCTTTCTTT.

This rearrangement joins TRBV19 to TRBJ1-2; 7 bases fit TRBD1. This CDR3 contains 16 residues. CDR1 is LNHDA, CDR2 SQIVND, per germline (reference sequence). The J segment lost 8 bases and the V segment lost 4 bases, leaving 16 bases of the junction unmatched. The CDR3 sequence is CASSNSFRQGAWGYTF. DNA of the CDR3: TGTGCCAGTAGTAATTCCTTCCGACAGGGTGCCTGGGGCTACACCTTC.

The V and J genes are TRBV11-3 and TRBJ2-7; TRBD2 matches 9 bases. The length of the CDR3 is 15 residues. The V and J ends lost 2 bases and 2 bases, in that order; junction bases with no gene match: 4. CDR1 is SGHNT, CDR2 YENEEA, per germline. As DNA, the CDR3 is TGTGCCAGCAGCTTAAGCGGGAGGACGACCTACGAGCAGTACTTC. As protein: CASSLSGRTTYEQYF. Filled out from reference TRBV11-3 and TRBJ2-7, the complete variable domain reads EAGVVQSPRYKIIEKKQPVAFWCNPISGHNTLYWYLQNLGQGPELLIRYENEEAVDDSQLPKDRFSAERLKGVDSTLKIQPAELGDSAVYLCASSLSGRTTYEQYFGPGTRLTVT.

The V gene is TRBV7-9, the J gene TRBJ1-1; 10 bases align to TRBD1. Germline V gene data show CDR1 as SEHNR and CDR2 as FQNEAQ (reference sequence). With 5 bases clipped from V and 4 bases from J, the junction kept 7 bases outside the gene matches. The CDR3 covers 15 residues. Here the CDR3 reads CASSLTGTGVTEAFF. For the CDR3, the DNA is TGTGCCAGCAGCCTAACCGGGACAGGGGTCACTGAAGCTTTCTTT.

The count of this clone is one. For the CDR3, the DNA is TGTGCCAGCAGTGAAGGGTTTCGGACAGGGGAGGCTAGTGGTAAAAACATTCAGTACTTC. It specifies CASSEGFRTGEASGKNIQYF. This rearrangement joins TRBV6-1 to TRBJ2-4; 9 nucleotides align to TRBD1. V shed 1 base, J shed 4 bases, and the junction held 17 bases outside the gene matches. CDR3 length: 20 amino acids. Germline-derived CDR1 and CDR2 are MNHNS and SASEGT.

The J gene is TRBJ2-2, the V gene TRBV19; possible D gene TRBD1, 6 bases. The CDR3 contains 14 residues. V lost 8 bases and J 4 bases, leaving 14 bases between the germline ends. Germline V gene data show CDR1 as LNHDA and CDR2 as SQIVND (reference sequence). The CDR3 DNA reads TGTGCCAGTCACCGGGACACATTCACCGGGGAGCTGTTTTTT. Encoded protein: CASHRDTFTGELFF.

V is TRBV18 and J is TRBJ2-2, with a tentative D call TRBD1 (6 bases). This CDR3 has 17 residues. V lost 4 bases, J lost 3 bases, and 18 bases lay in between. Germline V gene sequence: CDR1 KGHSH, CDR2 LQKENI. The DNA of the CDR3 is TGTGCCAGCTCACTCGATCCAGGGGTAGGATACACCGGGGAGCTGTTTTTT. It codes for CASSLDPGVGYTGELFF.

The chain is built from TRBV7-2 and TRBJ2-7; D is perhaps TRBD1 (6 bases). V was pared by 5 bases and J by 2 bases, with 10 bases between. CDR1 and CDR2 (germline): SGHTA, FQGNSA. This CDR3 is 13 amino acids long. The CDR3 region has the DNA TGTGCCAGCAGCCCGGACAGAACCTACGAGCAGTACTTC. It encodes CASSPDRTYEQYF. The full variable domain, in which reference TRBV7-2 and TRBJ2-7 provide the parts outside the CDR3, is GAGVSQSPSNKVTEKGKDVELRCDPISGHTALYWYRQSLGQGLEFLIYFQGNSAPDKSGLPSDRFSAERTGGSVSTLTIQRTQQEDSAVYLCASSPDRTYEQYFGPGTRLTVT.

The chain uses TRBV4-3 and TRBJ2-1, with TRBD1 as a possible D gene (6 bases). Between the trimmed V and J ends, which lost 0 bases and 2 bases, there was a span of 17 bases. Germline values: CDR1 LGHNA, CDR2 YSLEER. The CDR3 has 18 amino acids. This chain's CDR3 is CASSQDPATGFPYNEQFF. The DNA of the CDR3 is TGCGCCAGCAGCCAAGACCCCGCCACAGGGTTCCCCTACAATGAGCAGTTCTTC.

This clone appeared once. The chain uses TRBV28 and TRBJ1-5; D not resolved. This CDR3 is 15 amino acids long. Trimming removed 3 bases at V and 0 bases at J, with 9 bases between. Germline V gives CDR1 MDHEN, CDR2 SYDVKM. This chain's CDR3 is CASSLSSYSNQPQHF. In nucleotides, the CDR3 is TGTGCCAGCAGTTTGTCGAGTTATAGCAATCAGCCCCAGCATTTT. Drawing the rest from reference TRBV28 and TRBJ1-5, the complete variable domain is DVKVTQSSRYLVKRTGEKVFLECVQDMDHENMFWYRQDPGLGLRLIYFSYDVKMKEKGDIPEGYSVSREKKERFSLILESASTNQTSMYLCASSLSSYSNQPQHFGDGTRLSIL.

The rearrangement uses TRBV4-3 and TRBJ2-1; 7 bases align to TRBD2. Germline CDR1 reads LGHNA; CDR2 reads YSLEER. The V and J ends lost 0 bases and 8 bases, in that order; junction bases with no gene match: 10. CDR3 length: 16 amino acids. CDR3 in amino acids: CASSQDIRGVQYEQFF. The CDR3 DNA sequence: TGCGCCAGCAGCCAAGATATCCGGGGGGTTCAGTATGAGCAGTTCTTC.

The chain carries TRBV5-6 and TRBJ2-7; perhaps TRBD1 as D (5 bases). CDR3 size: 14 residues. Deletions cut 0 bases from V and 1 base from J, with 8 bases between. Germline V gene sequence: CDR1 SGHDT, CDR2 YYEEEE. The CDR3 region has the DNA TGTGCCAGCAGCTTGGGACGGACATCCTACGAGCAGTACTTC. The encoded protein is CASSLGRTSYEQYF.

This CDR3 reads CASSLVPGPSSYNEQFF. The CDR3 nucleotides read TGTGCCAGCAGCTTAGTCCCAGGGCCCAGCTCCTACAATGAGCAGTTCTTC. The chain has TRBV11-2 and TRBJ2-1; possible D gene TRBD1, 5 bases. V dropped 1 base and J dropped 0 bases, with 13 bases sitting between them. CDR3 length equals 17 residues. CDR1 and CDR2 (germline): SGHAT, FQNNGV.

The rearrangement joins TRBV4-2 to TRBJ2-1; 9 bases are a match to TRBD2. The CDR3 covers 18 residues. Per germline, CDR1 LGHNA and CDR2 YNFKEQ. Trimming cost V 0 bases and J 5 bases; bases outside gene matches: 11. The CDR3 sequence is CASSQEGRAGGPNNEQFF. CDR3 nucleotides: TGTGCCAGCAGCCAAGAAGGCAGAGCGGGGGGCCCCAACAATGAGCAGTTCTTC.

The CDR3: CAWSARSYNEQFF. For the CDR3, the DNA is TGTGCCTGGAGCGCGCGAAGCTACAATGAGCAGTTCTTC. The J gene is TRBJ2-1, the V gene TRBV30, with D unclear. With 3 bases removed from V and 3 bases from J, the gap between germline ends came to 9 bases. The germline V gene encodes CDR1 GTSNPN and CDR2 SVGIG (reference sequence). CDR3 length: 13 amino acids.

The chain joins TRBV11-3 to TRBJ2-2; 7 bases are a match to TRBD2. The germline V gene encodes CDR1 SGHNT and CDR2 YENEEA. The junction had 2 bases not matched to a gene; V was cut back by 8 bases and J by 2 bases. This CDR3 is 13 amino acids long. The CDR3: CASGGVNTGELFF. The CDR3 coding sequence is TGTGCCAGCGGGGGGGTAAACACCGGGGAGCTGTTTTTT.

This chain's CDR3 is CASSLQEDNTEAFF. CDR3 in DNA: TGTGCCAGCAGCTTACAGGAGGATAACACTGAAGCTTTCTTT. The V gene is TRBV7-9, the J gene TRBJ1-1; D gene unclear. CDR1 and CDR2 (germline): SEHNR, FQNEAQ (reference sequence). The V end lost 2 bases, the J end lost 2 bases, and 9 bases lay between the germline ends. The CDR3 length is 14 residues.

The rearrangement links TRBV2 to TRBJ1-1; no clear D gene. Germline loops: CDR1 SNHLY, CDR2 FYNNEI. This CDR3 has 11 amino acids. V was trimmed by 4 bases and J by 10 bases, leaving 10 bases between them. CDR3 loop: CASSASSSAFF. DNA for the CDR3: TGTGCCAGCAGTGCTTCCAGTTCAGCTTTCTTT.

V usage is TRBV27 and J usage is TRBJ1-4; a weak D match, TRBD1 (6 bases). Trimming pared 6 bases from V and 7 bases from J, leaving 12 bases between. The germline V gene encodes CDR1 MNHEY and CDR2 SMNVEV (reference sequence). The CDR3 totals 13 residues. CDR3 DNA sequence: TGTGCCAGCAGGTTGGCAGGGGTTGAAAAACTGTTTTTT. It specifies CASRLAGVEKLFF.

This chain links TRBV6-5 with TRBJ2-5; 7 bases map to TRBD1. The J call may be in error: the DNA end matches TRBJ2-7 better. The CDR3 totals 15 residues. Germline V gene sequence: CDR1 MNHEY, CDR2 SVGAGI. Here the CDR3 reads CASSPGRGLYDEQYF. As DNA, the CDR3 is TGTGCCAGCAGTCCCGGAAGGGGGCTCTACGACGAGCAGTACTTC.

In its sample, this clone was seen a few times. In DNA form, the CDR3 reads TGTGCCAGCAGTTTAGGGGGCTTCAATCAGCCCCAGCATTTT. Its translation is CASSLGGFNQPQHF. The V gene is TRBV27, the J gene TRBJ1-5; TRBD1 might be the D (6 bases). The CDR3 spans 14 residues. The V gene lost 2 bases and the J gene lost 3 bases, with 8 bases spanning the gap. Per germline, CDR1 MNHEY and CDR2 SMNVEV (reference sequence).

The chain is built from TRBV29-1 and TRBJ1-3, with 7 bases lining up with TRBD1. From germline, CDR1 is SQVTM and CDR2 ANQGSEA. CDR3 length: 10 amino acids. V dropped 6 bases and J dropped 16; count of bases not matched to a gene: 9. CDR3 sequence reads: CSVRQGGLYF. The CDR3 nucleotides are TGCAGCGTGCGACAGGGAGGTTTGTATTTT.

V usage is TRBV6-6 and J usage is TRBJ2-7; D is unresolved. This CDR3 spans 12 amino acids. Trimming removed 6 bases from V and 6 bases from J, with 12 bases in between. CDR1 is MNHNY and CDR2 is SVGAGI in the germline V gene (reference sequence). CDR3 DNA sequence: TGTGCCAGCAGGACTGACGTACTCGAGCAGTACTTC. Amino acids: CASRTDVLEQYF.

The chain employs TRBV9 and TRBJ2-1; 8 bases are a match to TRBD2. The J segment lost 5 bases and the V segment lost 5 bases, leaving 12 bases of the junction unmatched. Germline V lookup: CDR1 SGDLS, CDR2 YYNGEE. The CDR3 runs to 16 residues. Here the CDR3 DNA reads TGTGCCAGCAGTCACCTGGATTGGCGGGGGGACAATGAGCAGTTCTTC. Amino acids: CASSHLDWRGDNEQFF.

V and J are TRBV13 and TRBJ2-7; D is possibly TRBD2 (7 bases). V shed 3 bases and J shed 0 bases, with 15 bases lying between them. The CDR3 sequence is 16 residues long. The germline gives CDR1 PRHDT, CDR2 FYEKMQ (reference sequence). The CDR3 region is CASSLGGRGGSYEQYF. DNA of the CDR3: TGTGCCAGCAGCTTGGGAGGGAGGGGGGGCTCCTACGAGCAGTACTTC.

The chain has TRBV5-1 and TRBJ1-1, with 9 positions matching TRBD1. Germline trimming cut 5 bases from V and 3 bases from J; bases unmatched to any gene: 17. The CDR3 has 18 residues. Per germline, CDR1 SGHRS and CDR2 YFSETQ. The DNA for the CDR3 is TGCGCCAGCAGGGCACGTCCGGGACAGGGAGTAAAAGACACTGAAGCTTTCTTT. Translating it yields CASRARPGQGVKDTEAFF. Combining the CDR3 with reference TRBV5-1 and TRBJ1-1 gives the whole variable domain KAGVTQTPRYLIKTRGQQVTLSCSPISGHRSVSWYQQTPGQGLQFLFEYFSETQRNKGNFPGRFSGRQFSNSRSEMNVSTLELGDSALYLCASRARPGQGVKDTEAFFGQGTRLTVV.

The chain recombines TRBV18 with TRBJ2-5, with D perhaps TRBD2 (5 bases). Trimming took 1 base from V and 4 from J, leaving 10 bases between them. Germline CDR1 and CDR2: KGHSH and LQKENI. The CDR3 totals 14 residues. CDR3 DNA sequence: TGTGCCAGCTCACCACTTGGAGGCAGAGAGACCCAGTACTTC. It specifies CASSPLGGRETQYF.

Remarks on this clone: The junction shows a germline mismatch at one end, possibly a read error. V is TRBV14 and J is TRBJ2-1, with 10 bases lining up with TRBD2. The CDR3 contains 15 residues. Germline CDR1 is SGHDN and CDR2 is FVKESK. For the CDR3, the DNA is TGTGCCAGCAGCCTAAGGACTAGCGGCTACGATGAGCAGTTCTTC. It is translated as CASSLRTSGYDEQFF.

This chain joins TRBV23-1 and TRBJ1-2; D not certain. TRBV23-1 is recorded as an ORF, its role being uncertain. This CDR3 contains 16 residues. Trimming removed 2 bases at V and 8 bases at J, with 21 bases between. Written as DNA, the CDR3 is TGCGCCAGCAGTCAAGATCGCGGGGATTTCCTCAGCGGCTACACCTTC. Protein product: CASSQDRGDFLSGYTF.

Only a few counts were recorded for this clone. This chain joins TRBV7-8 and TRBJ1-5, with a weak D call TRBD1 (5 bases). The germline V gene encodes CDR1 SGHVS and CDR2 FQNEAQ. The germline V and J ends were trimmed by 2 bases and 5 bases, with 13 bases remaining between them. The CDR3 totals 15 residues. CDR3 DNA: TGTGCCAGCAGCTTAACTCGGGGGGAGCATCAGCCCCAGCATTTT. Protein product: CASSLTRGEHQPQHF. Looking up the rest from reference TRBV7-8 and TRBJ1-5 gives the full variable domain: GAGVSQSPRYKVAKRGQDVALRCDPISGHVSLFWYQQALGQGPEFLTYFQNEAQLDKSGLPSDRFFAERPEGSVSTLKIQRTQQEDSAVYLCASSLTRGEHQPQHFGDGTRLSIL.